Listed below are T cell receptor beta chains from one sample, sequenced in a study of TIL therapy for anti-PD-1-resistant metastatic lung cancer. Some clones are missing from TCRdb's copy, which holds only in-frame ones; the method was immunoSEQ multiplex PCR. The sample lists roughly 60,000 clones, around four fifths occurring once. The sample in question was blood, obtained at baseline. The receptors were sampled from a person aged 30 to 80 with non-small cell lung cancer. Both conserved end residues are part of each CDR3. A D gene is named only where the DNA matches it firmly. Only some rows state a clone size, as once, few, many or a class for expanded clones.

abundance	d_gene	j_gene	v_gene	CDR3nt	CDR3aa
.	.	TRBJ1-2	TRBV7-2	TGTGCCAGCAGCTTCCGCGGACAGCGCTATGGCTACACCTTC	CASSFRGQRYGYTF
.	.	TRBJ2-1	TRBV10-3	TGTGCCATCCATGGGGTAGACAATGAGCAGTTCTTC	CAIHGVDNEQFF
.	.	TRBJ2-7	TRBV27	TGTGCCAGCAGCCCCGGGACTGCATCCTACGAGCAGTACTTC	CASSPGTASYEQYF
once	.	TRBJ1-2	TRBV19	TGTGCCAGTAGTATAGTGGTATTTGGCGACAGCGTGAGCACCTTC	CASSIVVFGDSVSTF
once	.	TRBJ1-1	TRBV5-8	TGTGCCAGCATCATGTCCCCCAGGTCCACTGAAGCTTTCTTT	CASIMSPRSTEAFF
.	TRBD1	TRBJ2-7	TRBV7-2	TGTGCCAGCAGCTTAGGGACAGGTCAATACGAGCAGTACTTC	CASSLGTGQYEQYF
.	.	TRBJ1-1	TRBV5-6	TGTGCCAGCGGGGACACCATAAGGAAGAACACTGAAGCTTTCTTT	CASGDTIRKNTEAFF
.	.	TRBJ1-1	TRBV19	TGTGCCAGTAGTATCGGGACCGCAAACACTGAAGCTTTCTTT	CASSIGTANTEAFF
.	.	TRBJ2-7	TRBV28	TGTGCCAGCACCTCTCAGGGCCGAGGGCCCAACGAGCAGTACTTC	CASTSQGRGPNEQYF
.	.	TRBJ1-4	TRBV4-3	TGCGCCAGCAGCCAAGATGAGAGAGAGAGTGGAAAACTGTTTTTT	CASSQDERESGKLFF
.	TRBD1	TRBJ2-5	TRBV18	TGTGCCAGCTCAGGGGGACAGAAAGAGACCCAGTACTTC	CASSGGQKETQYF
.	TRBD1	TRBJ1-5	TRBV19	TGTGCCAGTAGTATGGGACAGTGGCAGCCCCAGCATTTT	CASSMGQWQPQHF
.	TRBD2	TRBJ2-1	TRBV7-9	TGTGCCAGCAGCTTGTCCGGGACTAGCGCCTACAATGAGCAGTTCTTC	CASSLSGTSAYNEQFF
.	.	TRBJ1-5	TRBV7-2	TGTGCCAGCAGCTTGGTGGTAGGGGAGGGTCAGCCCCAGCATTTT	CASSLVVGEGQPQHF
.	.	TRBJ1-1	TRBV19	TGTGCCAGTAGTATAGCGACCGCTGAGGCTTTCTTT	CASSIATAEAFF